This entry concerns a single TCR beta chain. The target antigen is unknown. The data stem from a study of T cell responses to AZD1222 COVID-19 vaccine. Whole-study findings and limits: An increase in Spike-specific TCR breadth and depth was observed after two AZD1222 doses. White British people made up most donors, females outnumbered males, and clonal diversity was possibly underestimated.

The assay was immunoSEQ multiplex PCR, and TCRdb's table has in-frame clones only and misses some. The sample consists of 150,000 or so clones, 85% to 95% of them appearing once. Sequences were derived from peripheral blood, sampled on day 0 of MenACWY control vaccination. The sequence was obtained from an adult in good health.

CDR3 region: CASSGTGSYSNQPQHF. The CDR3 DNA sequence: TGTGCCAGCAGTGGTACCGGGTCGTATAGCAATCAGCCCCAGCATTTT. V is TRBV6-1 and J is TRBJ1-5; D remains unclear. The V and J ends lost 4 bases and 0 bases respectively, with 13 bases between them. This CDR3 comprises 16 residues. Looked up from germline, CDR1 is MNHNS and CDR2 is SASEGT.